This T cell receptor (beta chain) emerged from a study of T cell repertoires in cytomegalovirus infection. Overall study context: Public TCR beta signatures provided an indication of both CMV infection and a matching HLA type. Findings of the study overall: HLA-C-restricted TCR beta clonotypes specific for CMV led the ex vivo response.

A single record per CDR3 protein comes from TCRdb applying MiXCR to the reads. Of about 300,000 distinct CDR3 sequences in the sample, around 10% are singletons; the top ten hold approximately 2.3%. This clonotype was recorded many times. Its antigen is still unknown. The clonotype comes from a human donor in good health (CMV status not recorded). Some clones in this sample may be carry-over from other donors' samples. Sequenced: PBMCs.

CDR3 nucleotides: TGCAGCGTTGGCTTAGGGGTAGAGACCCAGTACTTC. Translation gives CSVGLGVETQYF. The chain recombines TRBV29-1 with TRBJ2-5, with a weak D call TRBD1 (5 bases). Trimming left V 4 bases short and J 4 bases short, with 10 bases between. Germline-derived CDR1 and CDR2 are SQVTM and ANQGSEA. The CDR3 extends over 12 amino acids. Complete variable domain (other parts from reference TRBV29-1 and TRBJ2-5): SAVISQKPSRDICQRGTSLTIQCQVDSQVTMMFWYRQQPGQSLTLIATANQGSEATYESGFVIDKFPISRPNLTFSTLTVSNMSPEDSSIYLCSVGLGVETQYFGPGTRLLVL.